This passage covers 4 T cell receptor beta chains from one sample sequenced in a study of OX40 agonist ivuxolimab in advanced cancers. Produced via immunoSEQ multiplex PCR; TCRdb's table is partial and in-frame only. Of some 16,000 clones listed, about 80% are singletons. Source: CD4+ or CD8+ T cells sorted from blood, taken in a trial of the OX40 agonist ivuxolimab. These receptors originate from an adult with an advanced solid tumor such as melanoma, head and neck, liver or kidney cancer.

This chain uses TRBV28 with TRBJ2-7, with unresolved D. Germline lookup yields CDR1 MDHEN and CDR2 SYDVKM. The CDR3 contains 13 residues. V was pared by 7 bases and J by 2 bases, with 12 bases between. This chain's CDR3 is CASTSRATYEQYF. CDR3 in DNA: TGTGCCAGCACTTCTCGGGCAACCTACGAGCAGTACTTC.

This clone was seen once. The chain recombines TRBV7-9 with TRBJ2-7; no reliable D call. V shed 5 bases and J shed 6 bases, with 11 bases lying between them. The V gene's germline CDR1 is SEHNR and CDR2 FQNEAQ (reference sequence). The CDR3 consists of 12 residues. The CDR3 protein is CASSPRSSEQYF. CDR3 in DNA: TGTGCCAGCAGCCCCCGGTCGTCCGAGCAGTACTTC.

The DNA of the CDR3 is TGTGCCAGCAGCCCGACCCTATCGAGCGGGGATTTCTACGAGCAGTACTTC. The encoded protein is CASSPTLSSGDFYEQYF. The rearrangement uses TRBV11-3 and TRBJ2-7; 7 nucleotides match TRBD2. Germline V gene data show CDR1 as SGHNT and CDR2 as YENEEA. The CDR3 sequence is 17 residues long. The junction had 16 bases not matched to a gene; V was cut back by 5 bases and J by 3 bases. The complete variable domain, with remaining parts taken from reference TRBV11-3 and TRBJ2-7, reads EAGVVQSPRYKIIEKKQPVAFWCNPISGHNTLYWYLQNLGQGPELLIRYENEEAVDDSQLPKDRFSAERLKGVDSTLKIQPAELGDSAVYLCASSPTLSSGDFYEQYFGPGTRLTVT.

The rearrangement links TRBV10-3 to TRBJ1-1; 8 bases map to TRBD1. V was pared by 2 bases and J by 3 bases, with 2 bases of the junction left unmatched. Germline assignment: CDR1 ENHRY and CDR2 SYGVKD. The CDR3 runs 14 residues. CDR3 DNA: TGTGCCATCAGTGAGGGCAGGGGGCACACTGAAGCTTTCTTT. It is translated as CAISEGRGHTEAFF.